This T cell receptor (beta chain) emerged from a study of T cells in Graves' hyperthyroidism and ophthalmopathy. The study, taken as a whole, reports: For ophthalmopathy, model prediction preceded onset by a median about 6.2 months.

Trimming cost V 4 bases and J 6 bases, with 10 bases left between them. CDR1 is SGHDT and CDR2 is YYEEEE in the germline V gene. CDR3 size: 13 residues. There were TCR beta CDR3 regions amplified from RNA transcripts. First-round RT-PCR with HTBI primers amplified the TCR CDR3 region. TCRdb reprocessed the multiplex PCR reads via MiXCR and lists one record per CDR3 protein. The sample includes 490,000 or so distinct CDR3 sequences, around 50% of them seen just once. Ten or more counts support this clonotype. Its antigen is still unknown. Sequences were obtained from peripheral blood or thyroid tissue (not recorded which). The rearrangement uses TRBV5-6 and TRBJ1-4; D may be TRBD1 (5 bases). The clonotype was recovered from an adult woman with Graves' disease, either hyperthyroidism or ophthalmopathy (not recorded which). The CDR3 spells CASSPMGDEKLFF. In DNA form, the CDR3 reads TGTGCCAGCAGCCCCATGGGGGATGAAAAACTGTTTTTT.